This record looks at one T cell receptor (beta chain) sequence and its context. Its target is unknown. The data were obtained in a study of cytomegalovirus exposure and HLA in healthy donors. Findings and caveats of the study: In vitro work confirmed that a few CMV-associated chains recognize CMV antigens.

It was with 60 Vbeta and 13 Jbeta primers that the PCR ran. Sequenced by immunoSEQ multiplex PCR; TCRdb stores in-frame clones only, minus some. The data hold a few hundred thousand clones, with about three quarters observed a single time. Germline lookup yields CDR1 MGHRA and CDR2 YSYEKL. The CDR3 has 14 residues. This sequence originates from a middle-aged man in good health and CMV-seronegative. Sequences were obtained from PBMCs. The chain has TRBV4-1 and TRBJ2-5; D possibly corresponds to TRBD2 (7 bases). Judging by the DNA end, TRBJ2-7 fits better; the J call may be wrong. The CDR3 DNA follows: TGCGCCAGCAGCCTCCCGGGGGGCGAATACGAGCAGTACTTC. It specifies CASSLPGGEYEQYF.